The 17 T cell receptor beta chains in this list originate from one sample, sequenced in a study of response to subunit inactivated influenza vaccine listed by TCRdb under 2018. The library relied on RT-PCR. Sequenced on an Illumina HiSeq 2500. TCRdb itself trimmed the public reads at Q25 with fastp, ran MiXCR and retained productive beta chains. Each entry merges the rows of one CDR3 protein and shows their most common DNA and genes. Present in this sample are more than 400,000 distinct CDR3 sequences, 7.2% of which were seen just once. Of the sample, roughly 14% is held by the ten largest clones. This specimen was PBMCs from blood, taken roughly 24 months after vaccination. The source is a man between 50 and 69 years old who received an inactivated influenza vaccine. Donor details come from another sample of the same person, matched by shared clones.

This clonotype was observed once. The V call is TRBV6-2 or TRBV6-3, the J call TRBJ1-5; D remains unclear. V was clipped by 6 bases and J by 0 bases, with 12 bases between them. CDR1 and CDR2 (germline): MNHEY, SVGEGT. This CDR3 is built from 15 residues. The CDR3 sequence: CASRLDGNSNQPQHF. CDR3 bases: TGTGCCAGCAGACTAGACGGGAATAGCAATCAGCCCCAGCATTTT.

This clonotype showed up many times. The rearrangement joins TRBV27 to TRBJ2-4, with D possibly matching TRBD2 (5 bases). Germline V lookup: CDR1 MNHEY, CDR2 SMNVEV (reference sequence). This CDR3 comprises 11 residues. V dropped 10 bases and J dropped 4 bases, with 8 bases sitting between them. CDR3 protein: CAKLGKNIQYF. In DNA, the CDR3 is TGTGCCAAACTAGGTAAAAACATTCAGTACTTC.

The V gene is TRBV9, the J gene TRBJ2-5, with 9 nucleotides matching TRBD1. CDR3 length: 14 amino acids. From germline, CDR1 is SGDLS and CDR2 YYNGEE. The V and J ends lost 2 bases and 5 bases, in that order; junction bases with no gene match: 4. CDR3 residues: CASSVTGGPETQYF. In nucleotides, the CDR3 is TGTGCCAGCAGCGTCACAGGGGGCCCGGAGACCCAGTACTTC.

This clonotype showed up many times. The V gene is TRBV20-1, the J gene TRBJ2-1, with D tentatively TRBD1 or TRBD2 (5 bases each). Germline CDR1 reads DFQATT; CDR2 reads SNEGSKA (reference sequence). The CDR3 is made up of 11 amino acids. In DNA, the CDR3 is TGCAGCCCCCGTTGGGGGAATGAGCAGTTCTTC. It codes for CSPRWGNEQFF.

The sample holds many counts of this clonotype. This chain uses TRBV20-1 with TRBJ2-7, with TRBD2 matching 8 bases. CDR1 is DFQATT and CDR2 is SNEGSKA in the germline V gene (reference sequence). V trimming: 5 bases; J trimming: 5 bases; junction bases outside the gene matches: 11. This CDR3 region has 14 residues. The CDR3 DNA follows: TGCAGTGCTCCAGTCGGGAGCGGGAGCCACGAGCAGTACTTC. Protein: CSAPVGSGSHEQYF.

This clonotype was counted many times. The V and J genes are TRBV29-1 and TRBJ2-1, with a tentative D call TRBD2 (6 bases). The germline V and J ends were trimmed by 1 base and 6 bases, with 16 bases remaining between them. Germline V gene sequence: CDR1 SQVTM, CDR2 ANQGSEA. The CDR3 loop spans 15 amino acids. The CDR3: CSVEVGSRPSNEQFF. In DNA, the CDR3 is TGCAGCGTTGAAGTCGGGAGCCGGCCGTCCAATGAGCAGTTCTTC.

This clonotype occurred a few times. The chain links TRBV6-1 to TRBJ2-3; D assignment may be TRBD1 or TRBD2 (5 bases each). Germline CDR1 and CDR2: MNHNS and SASEGT. Deletions cut 2 bases from V and 6 bases from J, with 12 bases between. The CDR3 consists of 14 residues. CDR3 DNA sequence: TGTGCCAGCAGTGAAAGGGGAAGGAGGGATACGCAGTATTTT. It encodes CASSERGRRDTQYF.

The chain is built from TRBV10-3 and TRBJ1-5; 9 bases are a match to TRBD1. This CDR3 spans 14 amino acids. Germline CDR1 ENHRY, CDR2 SYGVKD. V lost 6 bases, J lost 3 bases, and 3 bases stayed unmatched. CDR3 loop: CAIRGQGNNQPQHF. In nucleotides, the CDR3 is TGTGCCATCAGGGGACAGGGCAACAATCAGCCCCAGCATTTT.

At least ten counts were recorded for this clonotype. The chain carries TRBV20-1 and TRBJ2-1; D may be TRBD2 (5 bases). The V end was cut by 5 bases, the J end by 10 bases, with 12 bases between. The CDR3 runs to 11 residues. The germline V gene encodes CDR1 DFQATT and CDR2 SNEGSKA (reference sequence). The CDR3 protein is CSARMVAEQFF. DNA for the CDR3: TGCAGTGCTCGGATGGTAGCGGAGCAGTTCTTC.

This clonotype showed up just a few times. The J gene is TRBJ2-1, the V gene TRBV4-2, with 13 bases identical to TRBD2. This CDR3 spans 17 amino acids. Germline V gene sequence: CDR1 LGHNA, CDR2 YNFKEQ. V dropped 1 base and J dropped 9; count of bases not matched to a gene: 9. CDR3 in DNA: TGTGCCAGCAGCCAAGCCAGTGGACTAGCGGGAGAGGGTGAGCAGTTCTTC. Protein: CASSQASGLAGEGEQFF.

The rearrangement links TRBV20-1 to TRBJ1-1; no firm D call. The V end was cut by 2 bases, the J end by 6 bases, with 13 bases between. CDR3 length: 13 amino acids. Germline V gene lookup returns CDR1 DFQATT and CDR2 SNEGSKA (reference sequence). This CDR3 is CSARTLGGPEAFF. CDR3 coding DNA: TGCAGTGCTAGAACCCTCGGAGGCCCTGAAGCTTTCTTT.

The chain couples TRBV27 to TRBJ2-7, with D unclear. Germline V lookup: CDR1 MNHEY, CDR2 SMNVEV (reference sequence). Deletions cut 3 bases from V and 8 bases from J, with 8 bases between. The CDR3 is 11 residues long. This CDR3 reads CASSFGGKQYF. Written as DNA, the CDR3 is TGTGCCAGCAGTTTCGGTGGCAAGCAGTACTTC.

This clonotype occurred many times. This chain links TRBV4-2 with TRBJ2-2; no clear D gene. Trimming removed 1 base at V and 8 bases at J, with 11 bases between. The CDR3 sequence is 14 residues long. Looked up from germline, CDR1 is LGHNA and CDR2 is YNFKEQ. The CDR3 DNA reads TGTGCCAGCAGCCAAGGGGATAGATCTGGGGAGCTGTTTTTT. It codes for CASSQGDRSGELFF.

This clonotype was seen a few times. The chain uses TRBV27 and TRBJ2-7, with 8 positions matching TRBD2. Unmatched junction bases numbered 12, after V lost 5 bases and J lost 6 bases. This CDR3 region has 15 residues. The germline V gene has CDR1 MNHEY and CDR2 SMNVEV (reference sequence). The CDR3 coding sequence is TGTGCCAGCAGTCGATCAGGTAGCGGGATTCGCGAGCAGTACTTC. It codes for CASSRSGSGIREQYF.

There are many counts of this clonotype. The chain carries TRBV29-1 and TRBJ2-7, with 9 bases that match TRBD1. This CDR3 has 15 residues. The germline gives CDR1 SQVTM, CDR2 ANQGSEA. The ends lost 3 bases at V and 4 bases at J; junction bases unmatched: 10. Here the CDR3 reads CSVEAEGTGSYEQYF. CDR3 bases: TGCAGCGTTGAGGCCGAGGGGACAGGGTCATACGAGCAGTACTTC.

This clonotype has more than one count but fewer than ten. The chain uses TRBV29-1 and TRBJ2-3; TRBD1 aligns across 7 bases. Trimming took 1 base from V and 1 from J; bases not matched to a gene: 2. Per the germline V gene, CDR1 is SQVTM and CDR2 is ANQGSEA. The CDR3 is made up of 14 amino acids. CDR3 in DNA: TGCAGCGTTGAAGGTGGACAGGGCACAGATACGCAGTATTTT. Translation gives CSVEGGQGTDTQYF.

Ten or more counts support this clonotype. The chain couples TRBV27 to TRBJ1-5; 7 positions match TRBD1. Trimming took 4 bases from V and 7 from J; bases not matched to a gene: 10. Per the germline V gene, CDR1 is MNHEY and CDR2 is SMNVEV (reference sequence). There are 15 residues in the CDR3. The CDR3 region has the DNA TGTGCCAGCAGTTCGCCCGACAGGGCAGGGCAGCCCCAGCATTTT. Amino acids: CASSSPDRAGQPQHF.